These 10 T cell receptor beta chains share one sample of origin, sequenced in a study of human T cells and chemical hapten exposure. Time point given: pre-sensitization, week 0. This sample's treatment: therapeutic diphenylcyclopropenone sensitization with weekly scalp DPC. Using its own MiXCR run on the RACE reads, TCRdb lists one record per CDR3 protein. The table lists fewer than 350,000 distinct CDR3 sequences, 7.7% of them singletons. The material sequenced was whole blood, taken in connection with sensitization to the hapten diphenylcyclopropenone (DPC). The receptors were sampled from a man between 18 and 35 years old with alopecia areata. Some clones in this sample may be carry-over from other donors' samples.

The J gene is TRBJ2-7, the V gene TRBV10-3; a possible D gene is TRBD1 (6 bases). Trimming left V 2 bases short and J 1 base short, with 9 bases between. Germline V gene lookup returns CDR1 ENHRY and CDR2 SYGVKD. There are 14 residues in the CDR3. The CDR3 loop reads CAISERDRSYEQYV. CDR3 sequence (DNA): TGTGCCATCAGTGAGCGTGACAGGTCCTACGAGCAGTACGTC.

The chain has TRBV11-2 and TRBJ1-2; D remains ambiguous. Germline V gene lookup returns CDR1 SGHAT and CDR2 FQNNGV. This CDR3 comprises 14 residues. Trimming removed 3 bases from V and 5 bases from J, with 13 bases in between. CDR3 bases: TGTGCCAGCAGCTTTTTTGGCAGCGGATATGGCTACACCTTC. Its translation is CASSFFGSGYGYTF.

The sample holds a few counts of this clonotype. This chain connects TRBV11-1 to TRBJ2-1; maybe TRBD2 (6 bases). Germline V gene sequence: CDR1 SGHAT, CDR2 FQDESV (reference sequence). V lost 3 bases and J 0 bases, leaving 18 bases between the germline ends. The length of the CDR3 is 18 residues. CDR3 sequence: CASSFYNLAVSSYNEQFF. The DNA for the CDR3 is TGTGCCAGCAGCTTCTACAACTTAGCGGTGAGCTCCTACAATGAGCAGTTCTTC.

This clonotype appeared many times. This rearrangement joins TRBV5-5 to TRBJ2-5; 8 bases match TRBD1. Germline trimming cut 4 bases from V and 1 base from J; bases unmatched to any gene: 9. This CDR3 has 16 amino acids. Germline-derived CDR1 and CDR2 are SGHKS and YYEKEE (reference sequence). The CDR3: CASSLDPGGGQETQYF. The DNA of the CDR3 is TGTGCCAGCAGCCTGGATCCAGGGGGCGGCCAAGAGACCCAGTACTTC.

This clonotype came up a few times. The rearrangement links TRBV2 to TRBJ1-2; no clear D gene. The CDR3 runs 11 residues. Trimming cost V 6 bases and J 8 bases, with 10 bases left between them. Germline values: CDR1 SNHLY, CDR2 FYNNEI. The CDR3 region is CASRGGQGYTF. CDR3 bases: TGTGCCAGCAGGGGCGGTCAGGGCTACACCTTC.

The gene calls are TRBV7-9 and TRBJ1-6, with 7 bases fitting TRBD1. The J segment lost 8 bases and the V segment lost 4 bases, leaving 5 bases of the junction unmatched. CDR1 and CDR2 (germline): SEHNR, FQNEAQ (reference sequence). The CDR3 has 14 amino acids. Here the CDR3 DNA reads TGTGCCAGCAGCTCTCACAGGGGTGATTCACCCCTCCACTTT. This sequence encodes CASSSHRGDSPLHF. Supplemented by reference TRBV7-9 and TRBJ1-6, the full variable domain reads DTGVSQNPRHKITKRGQNVTFRCDPISEHNRLYWYRQTLGQGPEFLTYFQNEAQLEKSRLLSDRFSAERPKGSFSTLEIQRTEQGDSAMYLCASSSHRGDSPLHFGNGTRLTVT.

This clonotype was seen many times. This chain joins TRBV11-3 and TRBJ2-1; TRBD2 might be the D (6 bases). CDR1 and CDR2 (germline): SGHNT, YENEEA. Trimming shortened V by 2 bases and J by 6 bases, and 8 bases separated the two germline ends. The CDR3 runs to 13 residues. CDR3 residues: CASSLNGGNEQFF. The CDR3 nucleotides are TGTGCCAGCAGCTTAAACGGGGGCAATGAGCAGTTCTTC.

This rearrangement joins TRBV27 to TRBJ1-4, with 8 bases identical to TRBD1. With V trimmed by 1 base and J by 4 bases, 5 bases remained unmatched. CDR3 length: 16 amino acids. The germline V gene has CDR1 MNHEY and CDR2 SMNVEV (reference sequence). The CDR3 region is CASSLLGDRYNEKLFF. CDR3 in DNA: TGTGCCAGCAGTTTATTGGGGGACAGGTATAATGAAAAACTGTTTTTT.

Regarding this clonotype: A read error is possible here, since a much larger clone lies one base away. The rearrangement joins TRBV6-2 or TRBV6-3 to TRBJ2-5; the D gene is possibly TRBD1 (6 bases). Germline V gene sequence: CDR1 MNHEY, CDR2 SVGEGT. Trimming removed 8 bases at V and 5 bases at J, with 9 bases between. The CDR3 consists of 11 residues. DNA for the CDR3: TGTGCCAGCTCCCAGGGGGAGACCCAGTACTTC. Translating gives CASSQGETQYF.

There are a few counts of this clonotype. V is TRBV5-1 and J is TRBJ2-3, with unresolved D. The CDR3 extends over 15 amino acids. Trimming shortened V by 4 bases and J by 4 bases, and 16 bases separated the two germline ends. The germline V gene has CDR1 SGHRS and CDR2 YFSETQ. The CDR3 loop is CASSVTVSSADTQYF. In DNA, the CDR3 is TGCGCCAGCAGCGTAACCGTGAGTTCGGCAGATACGCAGTATTTT.